Below, one T cell receptor (beta chain) is given with its context. No antigen is known for it. These data are taken from a study of cytomegalovirus exposure and HLA in healthy donors. Study as a whole: The use of the same platform for the approximately 110 validation repertoires and the roughly 700 first-cohort repertoires was reported by a later analysis. Study conclusions and caveats: With high specificity and sensitivity, the classifier reportedly diagnosed cytomegalovirus status. There were three CMV-associated chains whose specificity for CMV antigens was confirmed in vitro. It was approximately 170 TCR beta chains that were listed as cytomegalovirus-associated.

Using immunoSEQ multiplex PCR, the repertoire was profiled, and TCRdb retains in-frame clones only, with some absent. This repertoire shows about 220,000 clones, about 86% found once; its top ten account for 2.5% to 3.5%. Trimming took off 2 bases at V and 5 bases at J, with 10 bases between the two ends. The V gene's germline CDR1 is SGHTA and CDR2 FQGNSA. This CDR3 spans 14 amino acids. The source of this sequence is a young woman in good health and CMV-seronegative. The chain has TRBV7-2 and TRBJ1-5; D is possibly TRBD1 (5 bases). Sequenced: PBMCs. The CDR3 sequence is CASSLRAQDQPQHF. Written as DNA, the CDR3 is TGTGCCAGCAGCTTAAGAGCACAGGATCAGCCCCAGCATTTT.